The clone carrying this TCR beta chain has a count of ten or more. The antigen remains unidentified. The data derive from a study of T cells after yellow fever vaccination. In making TCR cDNA, 5'RACE template switching added a universal primer site and UMIs to it. A single record per CDR3 protein comes from TCRdb applying MiXCR to the 5' RACE reads. The sample shows fewer than 450,000 distinct CDR3 sequences, under 5% of them seen only once. Whole-study results and caveats: Clones that expanded after primary vaccination mostly reappeared after the booster (roughly 97% CD4, roughly 90% CD8). Any FACS-sorted repertoire could hold abundant clonotypes that contaminate it from the bulk population.

The V gene end was trimmed by 4 bases and the J gene end by 5 bases; junction bases not matched to a gene: 3. CDR1 and CDR2 (germline): MDHEN, SYDVKM. CDR3 size: 13 residues. V is TRBV28 and J is TRBJ2-5, with 8 nucleotides matching TRBD1. Specimen: PBMCs, collected 5 days after the yellow fever booster vaccination. The clonotype comes from a man aged 18-30 years who received the YFV17D yellow fever vaccine. Here the CDR3 DNA reads TGTGCCAGCAGTTCAGGGGGCTTGGAGACCCAGTACTTC. Translation gives CASSSGGLETQYF.